The sequence of this TCR beta chain was determined in a study of T cells in Graves' hyperthyroidism and ophthalmopathy. General observations from the study: In validation, the model predicted ophthalmopathy. These predictions came a median about 6.2 months before onset.

This clonotype was picked up many times. What it binds is not known. V lost 3 bases, J lost 15 bases, and 15 bases lay in between. CDR1 and CDR2 from the germline V gene are GTSNPN and SVGIG (reference sequence). CDR3 size: 11 residues. From RNA transcripts, TCR beta CDR3 regions were amplified. When the TCR CDR3 underwent first-round RT-PCR, the HTBI primer set was used. One entry per CDR3 protein, called by TCRdb with MiXCR from the multiplex PCR reads. The sample has 500,000 to 600,000 distinct CDR3 sequences, 15% to 20% seen once. The rearrangement links TRBV30 to TRBJ2-1, with D uncertain. This clonotype was sampled from a man between 40 and 49 years old with Graves' ophthalmopathy. Sample: blood. The CDR3 DNA reads TGTGCCTGGAGGGTGCTCCGCGGAGTGTTCTTC. Its protein is CAWRVLRGVFF.